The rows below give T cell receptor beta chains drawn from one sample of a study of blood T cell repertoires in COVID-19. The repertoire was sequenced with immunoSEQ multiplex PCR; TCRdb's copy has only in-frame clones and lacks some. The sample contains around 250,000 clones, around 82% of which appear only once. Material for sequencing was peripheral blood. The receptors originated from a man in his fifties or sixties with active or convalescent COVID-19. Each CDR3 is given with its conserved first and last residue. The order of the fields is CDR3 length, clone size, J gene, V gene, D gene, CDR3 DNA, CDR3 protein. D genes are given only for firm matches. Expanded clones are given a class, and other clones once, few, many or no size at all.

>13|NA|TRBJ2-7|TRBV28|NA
TGTGCCAGCAGCGGGGGGCCCCCCTACGAGCAGTACTTC
CASSGGPPYEQYF
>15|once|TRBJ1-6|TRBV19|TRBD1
TGTGCCAGTAATCAAGACAGGGGGCTTAATTCACCCCTCCACTTT
CASNQDRGLNSPLHF
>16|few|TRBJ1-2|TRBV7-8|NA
TGTGCCAGCAGCTTAAACCCCCGGGACACGGCCTATGGCTACACCTTC
CASSLNPRDTAYGYTF
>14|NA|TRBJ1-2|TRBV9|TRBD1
TGTGCCAGCAGCGGACGGACAGGCCTCGGAGGCTACACCTTC
CASSGRTGLGGYTF
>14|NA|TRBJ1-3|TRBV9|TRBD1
TGTGCCAGCAGAGGGACAGTCTCTGGAAACACCATATATTTT
CASRGTVSGNTIYF
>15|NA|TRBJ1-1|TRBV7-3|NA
TGTGCCAGCAGCTTAGAGGGAGGGGCGACCACTGAAGCTTTCTTT
CASSLEGGATTEAFF
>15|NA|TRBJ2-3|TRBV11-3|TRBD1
TGTGCCAGCAGCTTAGATGACAGGGGGACAGATACGCAGTATTTT
CASSLDDRGTDTQYF
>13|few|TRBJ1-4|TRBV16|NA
TGTGCCAGCAGCCCCAGGGGTGATGAAAAACTGTTTTTT
CASSPRGDEKLFF
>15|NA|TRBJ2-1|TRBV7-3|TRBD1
TGTGCCAGCAGCCCGACAGGGGGCTTATACAATGAGCAGTTCTTC
CASSPTGGLYNEQFF
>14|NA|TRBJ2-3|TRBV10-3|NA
TGTGCCATCAGCTGGGGGCCTAGCACAGATACGCAGTATTTT
CAISWGPSTDTQYF
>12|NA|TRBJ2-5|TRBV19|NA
TGTGCCAGTAGTATGGGGCACGAGACCCAGTACTTC
CASSMGHETQYF
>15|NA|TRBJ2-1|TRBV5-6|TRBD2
TGTGCCAGCAGCCGGGGAGCGGGGGGATACAATGAGCAGTTCTTC
CASSRGAGGYNEQFF
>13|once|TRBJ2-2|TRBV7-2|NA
TGTGCCAGCAGCTCCAGTAACACCGGGGAGCTGTTTTTT
CASSSSNTGELFF
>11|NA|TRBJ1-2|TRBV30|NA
TGTGCCTGGAGTGCAGTCTATGGCTACACCTTC
CAWSAVYGYTF
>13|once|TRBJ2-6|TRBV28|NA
TGTGCCAGCACTCGTCCTGGGGCCAACGTCCTGACTTTC
CASTRPGANVLTF
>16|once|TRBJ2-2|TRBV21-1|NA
TGTGCCAGCAGGAGGGGCCAGGGAGGTTTTGCCGGGGAGCTGTTTTTT
CASRRGQGGFAGELFF
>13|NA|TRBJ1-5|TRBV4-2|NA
TGTGCCAGCAGCCAAGGCGGGGATCAGCCCCAGCATTTT
CASSQGGDQPQHF
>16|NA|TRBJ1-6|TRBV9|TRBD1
TGTGCCAGCAGCCCCAGTGCCGGACAGGGGGGCTCACCCCTCCACTTT
CASSPSAGQGGSPLHF
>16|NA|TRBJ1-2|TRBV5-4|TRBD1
TGTGCCAGCAGCTTGAGGGGGACAGTCGGTAACTATGGCTACACCTTC
CASSLRGTVGNYGYTF
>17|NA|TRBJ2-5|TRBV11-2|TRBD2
TGTGCCAGCAGCTTAGACTACCTAGCGGGGGGGAAGGAGACCCAGTACTTC
CASSLDYLAGGKETQYF
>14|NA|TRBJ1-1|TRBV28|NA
TGTGCCAGCAGTGACGGGGGGCAGAACACTGAAGCTTTCTTT
CASSDGGQNTEAFF
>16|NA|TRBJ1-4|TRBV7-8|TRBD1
TGTGCCAGCAGCTTAGGACAGGGGGCGCCTAATGAAAAACTGTTTTTT
CASSLGQGAPNEKLFF
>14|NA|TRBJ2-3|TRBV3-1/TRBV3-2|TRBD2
TGTGCCAGCAAAGCGGGGGGTTCTTCAGATACGCAGTATTTT
CASKAGGSSDTQYF
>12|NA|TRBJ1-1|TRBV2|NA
TGTGCCAGCAGAGCACTGAACACTGAAGCTTTCTTT
CASRALNTEAFF
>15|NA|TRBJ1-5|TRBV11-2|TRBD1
TGTGCCAGCAGCCGGGGAACAGGGGACAATCAGCCCCAGCATTTT
CASSRGTGDNQPQHF
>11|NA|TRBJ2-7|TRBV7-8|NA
TGTGCCAGCAGCTTATCAGGCGAGCAGTACTTC
CASSLSGEQYF
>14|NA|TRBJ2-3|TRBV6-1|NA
TGTGCCAGCAGTGACGAGGTTGGGACAGATACGCAGTATTTT
CASSDEVGTDTQYF
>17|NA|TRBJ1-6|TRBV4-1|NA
TGCGCCAGCAGCCAAGATCGCGACAGACCTTTAGGGTCACCCCTCCACTTT
CASSQDRDRPLGSPLHF
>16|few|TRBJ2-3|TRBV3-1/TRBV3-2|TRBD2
TGTGCCAGCAGCCAACTAGCGGGGGGCGGGAAAGATACGCAGTATTTT
CASSQLAGGGKDTQYF
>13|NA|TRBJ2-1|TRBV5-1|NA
TGCGCCAGCAGCGCAGACAGGTGGAATGAGCAGTTCTTC
CASSADRWNEQFF
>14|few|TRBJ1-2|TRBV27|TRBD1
TGTGCCAGCAGACCGACAGGGGGGTACTATGGCTACACCTTC
CASRPTGGYYGYTF
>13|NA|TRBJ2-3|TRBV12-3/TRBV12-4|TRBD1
TGTGCCAGCAGCCCCAGGGGGCAAGATACGCAGTATTTT
CASSPRGQDTQYF
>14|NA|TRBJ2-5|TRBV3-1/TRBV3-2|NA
TGTGCCAGCAGCCCCGGTTCTAGTATAGTGACCCAGTACTTC
CASSPGSSIVTQYF
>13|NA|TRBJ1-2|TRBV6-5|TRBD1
TGTGCCAGCAGCAATTCAGGGGGCCAAGGCTACACCTTC
CASSNSGGQGYTF
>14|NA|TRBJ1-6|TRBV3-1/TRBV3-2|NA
TGTGCCAGCAGCCAGGGGGGTACAGATTCACCCCTCCACTTT
CASSQGGTDSPLHF
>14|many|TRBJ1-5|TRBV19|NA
TGTGCCAGTAGCCGGCCTGGAGGCAATCAGCCCCAGCATTTT
CASSRPGGNQPQHF
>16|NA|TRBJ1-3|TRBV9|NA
TGTGCCAGCAGCGTAGCTTCCTCCTCCCTAGGAAACACCATATATTTT
CASSVASSSLGNTIYF
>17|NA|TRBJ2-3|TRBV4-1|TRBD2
TGCGCCAGCAGCCACCCCATAGCGGGGGGGCAGGAAGATACGCAGTATTTT
CASSHPIAGGQEDTQYF
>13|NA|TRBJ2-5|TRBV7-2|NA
TGTGCCAGCAGCTTAGGCCGGAGAGAGACCCAGTACTTC
CASSLGRRETQYF
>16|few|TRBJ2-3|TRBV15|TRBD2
TGTGCCACCAGCAGAGAGGGACTAGCGGGGACAGATACGCAGTATTTT
CATSREGLAGTDTQYF
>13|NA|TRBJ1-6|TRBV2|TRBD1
TGTGCCAGCGCCCGGGACAGGGGCTCACCCCTCCACTTT
CASARDRGSPLHF
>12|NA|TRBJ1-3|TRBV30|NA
TGTGCCTGGAGTGTTGCTGAGAACACCATATATTTT
CAWSVAENTIYF
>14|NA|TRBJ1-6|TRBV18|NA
TGTGCCAGCTCACCGTTGAGGGGGAATTCACCCCTCCACTTT
CASSPLRGNSPLHF
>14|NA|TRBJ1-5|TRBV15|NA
TGTGCCACCGCAGCGGGGGCAAGAAATCAGCCCCAGCATTTT
CATAAGARNQPQHF
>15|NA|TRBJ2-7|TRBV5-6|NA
TGTGCCAGCAGCTTGGGCAGGGGCATATCCTACGAGCAGTACTTC
CASSLGRGISYEQYF
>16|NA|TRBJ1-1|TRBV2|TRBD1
TGTGCCAGCAGTGGACAGGGGGCTTTTCGGGGCCCTGAAGCTTTCTTT
CASSGQGAFRGPEAFF
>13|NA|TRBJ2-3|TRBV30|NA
TGTGCCTGGAGATCCCGGGAGTCAGATACGCAGTATTTT
CAWRSRESDTQYF
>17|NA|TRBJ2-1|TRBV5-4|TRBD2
TGTGCCAGCAGCCACACTCCAGGGACTAGCTCCTACAATGAGCAGTTCTTC
CASSHTPGTSSYNEQFF
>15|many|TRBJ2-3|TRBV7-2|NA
TGTGCCAGCAGCTTAGCGGCTAGCCGAGGAGATACGCAGTATTTT
CASSLAASRGDTQYF